This T cell receptor beta chain is from a study of T cell changes during pregnancy in multiple sclerosis. Clones were read by immunoSEQ multiplex PCR, and TCRdb kept only the in-frame ones, dropping some. The top ten clones hold around 1.2% of a sample with about 48,000 clones, about 88% of them seen once. Trimming shortened V by 5 bases and J by 3 bases, and 14 bases separated the two germline ends. Germline CDR1 reads SGHAT; CDR2 reads FQDESV (reference sequence). The CDR3 consists of 15 residues. The V and J genes are TRBV11-1 and TRBJ2-1, with D possibly TRBD2 on 6 matching bases. The starting material was CD4+ T cells from peripheral blood mononuclear cells, obtained in the second trimester of pregnancy. The receptor's source is a female donor with multiple sclerosis, enrolled in a pregnancy study. Written as DNA, the CDR3 is TGTGCCAGCAGCCGGGGACTGGAGGTCTACAATGAGCAGTTCTTC. It encodes CASSRGLEVYNEQFF.